Following are 20 T cell receptor beta chains from one sample sequenced in a study of siplizumab effects on memory and regulatory T cells. Which antigens these TCRs recognize remains unknown. Libraries were prepared by immunoSEQ multiplex PCR; TCRdb keeps only in-frame clonotypes and omits some of them. The data show over 11,000 clones, approximately 49% seen once. Mixed lymphocyte reaction cells were cocultured at 37°C for more than five days. The source material was CFSE-low (dividing) CD4+ T cells sorted from an allogeneic mixed lymphocyte reaction. The receptors were sampled from a human donor in good health; the cells came from an allogeneic mixed lymphocyte reaction.

The CDR3 bases are TGTGCCAGCAGTGAATATAACCCCGGGACAGCCCAGTTCTTC. It specifies CASSEYNPGTAQFF. The chain uses TRBV25-1 and TRBJ2-1; 7 bases align to TRBD1. The length of the CDR3 is 14 residues. V lost 0 bases to trimming and J lost 13 bases; unmatched junction nucleotides: 9. The germline CDR1 and CDR2 sequences are MGHDK and SYGVNS.

This clone was observed a few times. CDR3 DNA: TGTGCCAGCAGCTGGACAGGGTTGACTGAGCAGTTCTTC. Protein: CASSWTGLTEQFF. The chain uses TRBV7-9 and TRBJ2-1, with TRBD1 matching 8 bases. Trimming at V came to 4 bases and at J to 9 bases, leaving 5 bases not matched to a gene. CDR3 length: 13 residues. In germline, CDR1 is SEHNR, CDR2 FQNEAQ (reference sequence).

This chain connects TRBV29-1 to TRBJ1-2, with TRBD1 as a possible D gene (6 bases). Per germline, CDR1 SQVTM and CDR2 ANQGSEA. V lost 0 bases and J 4 bases, leaving 9 bases between the germline ends. This CDR3 has 13 amino acids. The CDR3, as DNA: TGCAGCGTTGAAGATCGGGGGCGCTATGGCTACACCTTC. It encodes CSVEDRGRYGYTF.

This clone is deemed medium-sized. The J gene is TRBJ1-5, the V gene TRBV30; D remains ambiguous. With 2 bases removed from V and 1 base from J, the gap between germline ends came to 6 bases. The CDR3 is 13 amino acids. Germline CDR1 is GTSNPN and CDR2 is SVGIG (reference sequence). The CDR3: CAWSPDSNQPQHF. In DNA form, the CDR3 reads TGTGCCTGGAGTCCCGACAGCAATCAGCCCCAGCATTTT. Looking up the rest from reference TRBV30 and TRBJ1-5 gives the full variable domain: SQTIHQWPATLVQPVGSPLSLECTVEGTSNPNLYWYRQAAGRGLQLLFYSVGIGQISSEVPQNLSASRPQDRQFILSSKKLLLSDSGFYLCAWSPDSNQPQHFGDGTRLSIL.

Within the sample, this clone is medium-sized (0.01 to 0.1%). V gene TRBV10-2 combines with J gene TRBJ2-7; D perhaps matches TRBD1 (5 bases). Germline values: CDR1 WSHSY, CDR2 SAAADI. The CDR3 loop spans 13 amino acids. V lost 3 bases and J 6 bases, leaving 12 bases between the germline ends. The CDR3: CASSDRQGGEQYF. CDR3 DNA sequence: TGCGCCAGCAGTGATCGGCAGGGTGGCGAGCAGTACTTC.

The rearrangement links TRBV19 to TRBJ1-6; 8 positions match TRBD1. Germline-derived CDR1 and CDR2 are LNHDA and SQIVND (reference sequence). Germline trimming cut 6 bases from V and 9 bases from J; bases unmatched to any gene: 7. The CDR3 covers 14 residues. The CDR3 reads CASRAQGAGSPLHF. CDR3 coding DNA: TGTGCCAGTAGAGCCCAGGGGGCGGGTTCACCCCTCCACTTT.

This clone was observed a few times. This rearrangement joins TRBV27 to TRBJ2-1; D may correspond to TRBD1 or TRBD2 (5 bases each). This CDR3 comprises 16 residues. V gave up 1 base and J gave up 10 bases, with 20 bases separating them. Germline V gives CDR1 MNHEY, CDR2 SMNVEV (reference sequence). CDR3 sequence (DNA): TGTGCCAGCAGTTTATTTGGGACGAGTGGCGGGCTCGAGCAGTTCTTC. Protein: CASSLFGTSGGLEQFF.

The rearrangement links TRBV4-3 to TRBJ2-1, with 15 bases identical to TRBD2. The CDR3 loop spans 18 amino acids. Germline V gene lookup returns CDR1 LGHNA and CDR2 YSLEER. The junction had 6 bases not matched to a gene; V was cut back by 3 bases and J by 3 bases. CDR3 protein: CASSHRTSGRGLYNEQFF. In nucleotides, the CDR3 is TGCGCCAGCAGCCACAGGACTAGCGGGAGGGGCCTCTACAATGAGCAGTTCTTC.

The chain combines TRBV2 with TRBJ2-1, with a weak D call TRBD1 (5 bases). Trimming stripped 3 bases from V and 5 bases from J, with 5 bases between. The CDR3 consists of 12 residues. The germline V gene has CDR1 SNHLY and CDR2 FYNNEI. The CDR3 DNA sequence: TGTGCCAGCAGTGACAGGGACAATGAGCAGTTCTTC. It translates to CASSDRDNEQFF.

This chain links TRBV5-1 with TRBJ1-2; 10 nucleotides line up with TRBD1. Trimming cost V 4 bases and J 8 bases; bases outside gene matches: 8. The CDR3 spans 14 residues. Germline V gives CDR1 SGHRS, CDR2 YFSETQ. The CDR3 reads CASSTGQGNVGYTF. DNA of the CDR3: TGCGCCAGCAGCACGGGACAGGGGAACGTCGGCTACACCTTC. The full variable domain, completed using reference TRBV5-1 and TRBJ1-2, is KAGVTQTPRYLIKTRGQQVTLSCSPISGHRSVSWYQQTPGQGLQFLFEYFSETQRNKGNFPGRFSGRQFSNSRSEMNVSTLELGDSALYLCASSTGQGNVGYTFGSGTRLTVV.

The rearrangement uses TRBV27 and TRBJ2-1; possibly TRBD2 for D (6 bases). In germline, CDR1 is MNHEY, CDR2 SMNVEV (reference sequence). The CDR3 runs to 13 residues. Trimming pared 2 bases from V and 9 bases from J, leaving 11 bases between. This CDR3 is CASSLLSGSEQFF. DNA of the CDR3: TGTGCCAGCAGTTTACTTTCCGGGAGTGAGCAGTTCTTC.

The CDR3 region is CASSLSGPTQDTQYF. CDR3 nucleotides: TGTGCCAGCAGCCTCAGCGGACCCACCCAAGATACGCAGTATTTT. This sequence joins TRBV5-6 and TRBJ2-3; a weak D match, TRBD2 (5 bases). The CDR3 sequence is 15 residues long. The ends were cut back, 4 bases at V and 5 bases at J, with 17 bases in the middle. Looked up from germline, CDR1 is SGHDT and CDR2 is YYEEEE.

The chain carries TRBV5-4 and TRBJ2-7; TRBD1 matches at 10 bases. Germline assignment: CDR1 SGHNT and CDR2 YYREEE (reference sequence). V lost 5 bases, J lost 2 bases, and 4 bases stayed unmatched. There are 14 residues in the CDR3. The CDR3 DNA sequence: TGTGCCAGCAGTGCCGACAGGGGGCCCTACGAGCAGTACTTC. Encoded protein: CASSADRGPYEQYF. Using reference TRBV5-4 and TRBJ2-7 for the parts outside the CDR3, the full variable domain is ETGVTQSPTHLIKTRGQQVTLRCSSQSGHNTVSWYQQALGQGPQFIFQYYREEENGRGNFPPRFSGLQFPNYSSELNVNALELDDSALYLCASSADRGPYEQYFGPGTRLTVT.

This clone was seen only once. The gene calls are TRBV5-1 and TRBJ2-7; perhaps D is TRBD1 or TRBD2 (5 bases each). Germline assignment: CDR1 SGHRS and CDR2 YFSETQ. V lost 5 bases, J lost 0 bases, and 15 bases lay in between. The CDR3 extends over 15 amino acids. For the CDR3, the DNA is TGCGCCAGCAGTCTTTCCGGGACCGACTCCTACGAGCAGTACTTC. As protein: CASSLSGTDSYEQYF.

The chain carries TRBV6-5 and TRBJ1-2; 7 bases are a match to TRBD1. There are 14 residues in the CDR3. V dropped 8 bases and J dropped 1; count of bases not matched to a gene: 7. Germline-derived CDR1 and CDR2 are MNHEY and SVGAGI. CDR3 sequence reads: CASGTGAINYGYTF. Here the CDR3 DNA reads TGTGCCAGCGGAACAGGGGCGATTAACTATGGCTACACCTTC.

The chain uses TRBV5-1 and TRBJ1-1; D gene unclear. V shed 2 bases and J shed 0 bases, with 5 bases lying between them. This CDR3 comprises 13 residues. Germline V CDR1 and CDR2: SGHRS, YFSETQ. The CDR3 protein is CASSFTVNTEAFF. CDR3 nucleotides: TGCGCCAGCAGCTTTACAGTGAACACTGAAGCTTTCTTT.

J is TRBJ1-2 and V is TRBV11-3; possible D gene TRBD1, 6 bases. V gave up 5 bases and J gave up 8 bases, with 18 bases separating them. This CDR3 is 14 amino acids long. CDR1 is SGHNT, CDR2 YENEEA, per germline. DNA of the CDR3: TGTGCCAGCAGCCTGGGGGATAGAGGGGGAGGCTACACCTTC. Its protein is CASSLGDRGGGYTF.

V is TRBV4-1 and J is TRBJ1-1; D is possibly TRBD1 (6 bases). Germline-derived CDR1 and CDR2 are MGHRA and YSYEKL. The V end was cut by 0 bases, the J end by 0 bases, with 11 bases between. This CDR3 spans 16 amino acids. The chain's CDR3 is CASSQETGVMNTEAFF. CDR3 nucleotide sequence: TGCGCCAGCAGCCAAGAGACAGGTGTCATGAACACTGAAGCTTTCTTT.

This chain joins TRBV5-1 and TRBJ1-1, with D possibly matching TRBD1 (5 bases). The CDR3 runs 14 residues. CDR1 is SGHRS and CDR2 is YFSETQ in the germline V gene. Trimming removed 0 bases at V and 5 bases at J, with 11 bases between. CDR3 loop: CASSLDSWGTEAFF. CDR3 DNA: TGCGCCAGCAGCTTGGACTCCTGGGGGACTGAAGCTTTCTTT.

V usage is TRBV7-9 and J usage is TRBJ1-2; D gene uncertain. The V end lost 1 base, the J end lost 8 bases, and 17 bases lay between the germline ends. CDR3 length: 15 residues. Germline loops: CDR1 SEHNR, CDR2 FQNEAQ (reference sequence). CDR3 region: CASSLGWVSGGGYTF. The CDR3 DNA reads as TGTGCCAGCAGCTTAGGATGGGTCAGCGGAGGGGGCTACACCTTC.